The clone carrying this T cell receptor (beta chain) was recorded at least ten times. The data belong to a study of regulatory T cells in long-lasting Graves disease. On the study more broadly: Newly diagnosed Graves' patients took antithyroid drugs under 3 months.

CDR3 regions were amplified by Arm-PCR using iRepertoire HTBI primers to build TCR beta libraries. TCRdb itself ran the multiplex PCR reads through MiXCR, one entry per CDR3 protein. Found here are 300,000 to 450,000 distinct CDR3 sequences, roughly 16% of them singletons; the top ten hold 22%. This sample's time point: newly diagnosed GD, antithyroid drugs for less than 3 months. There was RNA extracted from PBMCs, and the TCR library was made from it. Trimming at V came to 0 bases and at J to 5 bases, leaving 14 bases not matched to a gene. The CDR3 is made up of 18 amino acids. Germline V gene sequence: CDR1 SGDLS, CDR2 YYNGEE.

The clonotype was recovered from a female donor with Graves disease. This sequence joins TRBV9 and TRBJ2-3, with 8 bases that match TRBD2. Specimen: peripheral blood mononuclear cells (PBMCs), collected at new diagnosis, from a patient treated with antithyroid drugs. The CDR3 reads CASSVGTGGGTLGDTQYF. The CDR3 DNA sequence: TGTGCCAGCAGCGTAGGTACAGGCGGGGGGACCCTCGGAGATACGCAGTATTTT.